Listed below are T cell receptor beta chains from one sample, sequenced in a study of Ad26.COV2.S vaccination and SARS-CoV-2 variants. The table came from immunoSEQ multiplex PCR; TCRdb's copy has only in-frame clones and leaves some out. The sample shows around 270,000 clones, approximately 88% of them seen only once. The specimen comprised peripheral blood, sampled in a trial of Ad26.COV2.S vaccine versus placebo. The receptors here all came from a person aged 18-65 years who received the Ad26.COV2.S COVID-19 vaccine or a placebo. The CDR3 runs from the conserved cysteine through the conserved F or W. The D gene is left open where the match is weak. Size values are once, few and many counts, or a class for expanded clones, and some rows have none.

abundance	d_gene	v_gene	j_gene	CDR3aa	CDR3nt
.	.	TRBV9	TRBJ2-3	CASSALARGSTDTQYF	TGTGCCAGCAGCGCATTAGCGCGGGGTAGCACAGATACGCAGTATTTT
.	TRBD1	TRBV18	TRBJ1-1	CASSSSQGMNTEAFF	TGTGCCAGCTCATCATCACAGGGGATGAACACTGAAGCTTTCTTT
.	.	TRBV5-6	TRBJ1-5	CASSFGGQGNQPQHF	TGTGCCAGCAGCTTCGGGGGGCAAGGCAATCAGCCCCAGCATTTT
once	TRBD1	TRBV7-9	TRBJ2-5	CASSITGGLGETQYF	TGTGCCAGCAGCATCACAGGGGGCCTAGGCGAGACCCAGTACTTC
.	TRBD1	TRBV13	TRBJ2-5	CASSLRQGGETQYF	TGTGCCAGCAGCCTGAGACAGGGTGGAGAGACCCAGTACTTC
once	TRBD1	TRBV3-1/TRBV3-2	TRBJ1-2	CASSQEAVPGQGRGYGYTF	TGTGCCAGCAGCCAAGAAGCGGTCCCGGGACAGGGGAGGGGCTATGGCTACACCTTC
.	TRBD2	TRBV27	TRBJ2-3	CASSFSRRGGSTDTQYF	TGTGCCAGCAGTTTTTCGAGGCGGGGGGGCAGCACAGATACGCAGTATTTT
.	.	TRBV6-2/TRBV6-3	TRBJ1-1	CASSYVKRTEAFF	TGTGCCAGCAGTTATGTAAAGCGCACTGAAGCTTTCTTT
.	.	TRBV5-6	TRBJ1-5	CASSSITRPGQPQHF	TGTGCCAGCAGCTCTATCACACGTCCCGGTCAGCCCCAGCATTTT
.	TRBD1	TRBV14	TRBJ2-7	CASSHDFGTAYEQYF	TGTGCCAGCAGCCATGATTTCGGGACAGCATACGAGCAGTACTTC
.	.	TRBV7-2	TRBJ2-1	CASRTPGGPPEQFF	TGTGCCAGCAGGACCCCAGGAGGGCCACCCGAGCAGTTCTTC
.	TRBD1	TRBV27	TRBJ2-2	CASSSGTGVTGELFF	TGTGCCAGCAGTTCCGGGACAGGGGTCACCGGGGAGCTGTTTTTT
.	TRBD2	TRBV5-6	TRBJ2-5	CASSHRLAGPGETQYF	TGTGCCAGCAGCCACCGACTAGCGGGGCCCGGAGAGACCCAGTACTTC
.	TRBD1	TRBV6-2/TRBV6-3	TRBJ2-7	CASSDQGAGSYEQYF	TGTGCCAGCAGTGATCAGGGGGCCGGGTCCTACGAGCAGTACTTC
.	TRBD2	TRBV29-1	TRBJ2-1	CSVTLKIAGGSYNEQFF	TGCAGCGTTACGTTAAAAATAGCGGGGGGCTCCTACAATGAGCAGTTCTTC
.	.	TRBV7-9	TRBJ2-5	CASTRTRVQEETQYF	TGTGCCAGCACCCGGACGAGGGTACAGGAGGAGACCCAGTACTTC
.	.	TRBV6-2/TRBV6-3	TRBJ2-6	CASSYQGSGANVLTF	TGTGCCAGCAGTTATCAGGGGTCTGGGGCCAACGTCCTGACTTTC
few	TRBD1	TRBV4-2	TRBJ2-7	CASSRPGQGIYEQYF	TGTGCCAGCAGCCGACCGGGACAGGGGATCTACGAGCAGTACTTC
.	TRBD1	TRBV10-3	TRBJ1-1	CATRGGRNTEAFF	TGTGCTACCAGGGGGGGTCGGAACACTGAAGCTTTCTTT
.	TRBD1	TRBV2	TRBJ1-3	CAATGDRDMYGNTIYF	TGTGCCGCTACAGGGGACAGGGACATGTACGGAAACACCATATATTTT
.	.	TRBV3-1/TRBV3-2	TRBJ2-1	CASSLGEGGYNEQFF	TGTGCCAGCAGCCTCGGTGAGGGGGGGTACAATGAGCAGTTCTTC
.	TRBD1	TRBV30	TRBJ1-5	CAWGGPGTGNQPQHF	TGTGCCTGGGGGGGACCCGGGACAGGGAATCAGCCCCAGCATTTT
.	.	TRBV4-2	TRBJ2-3	CASSQDRRLVADTQYF	TGTGCCAGCAGCCAAGATCGAAGACTAGTAGCAGATACGCAGTATTTT
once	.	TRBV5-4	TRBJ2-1	CASSSPTSSYNEQFF	TGTGCCAGCAGCTCTCCGACTAGCTCCTACAATGAGCAGTTCTTC
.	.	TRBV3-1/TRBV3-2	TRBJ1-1	CASSSSGGGEAFF	TGTGCCAGCAGCTCATCGGGGGGCGGTGAAGCTTTCTTT
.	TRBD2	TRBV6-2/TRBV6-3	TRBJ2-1	CASSSAGGNEQFF	TGTGCCAGCAGTTCAGCGGGAGGCAATGAGCAGTTCTTC
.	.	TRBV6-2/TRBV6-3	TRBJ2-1	CASSYWEVQFF	TGTGCCAGCAGTTACTGGGAGGTGCAGTTCTTC
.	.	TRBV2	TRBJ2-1	CASSVVGGDYNEQFF	TGTGCCAGCAGTGTGGTCGGGGGCGATTACAATGAGCAGTTCTTC
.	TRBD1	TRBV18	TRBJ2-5	CASSHPGQGRGTQYF	TGTGCCAGCTCACATCCGGGACAGGGGCGGGGGACCCAGTACTTC
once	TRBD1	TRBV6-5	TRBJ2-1	CASTKDRGGNNEQFF	TGTGCCAGCACTAAGGACAGGGGGGGGAACAATGAGCAGTTCTTC
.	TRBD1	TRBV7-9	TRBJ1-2	CASSTGTGGPGYGYTF	TGTGCCAGCAGCACCGGGACAGGGGGCCCCGGCTATGGCTACACCTTC
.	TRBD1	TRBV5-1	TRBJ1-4	CASSPSDRAILVSEKLFF	TGCGCCAGCAGCCCCTCCGACAGGGCGATTCTTGTTTCGGAAAAACTGTTTTTT
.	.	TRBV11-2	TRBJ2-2	CASSYTRPNTGELFF	TGTGCCAGCAGCTATACCAGGCCGAACACCGGGGAGCTGTTTTTT
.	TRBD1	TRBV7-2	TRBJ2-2	CASSLYRGDTGELFF	TGTGCCAGCAGCTTATACAGGGGAGACACCGGGGAGCTGTTTTTT
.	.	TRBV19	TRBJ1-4	CASSIDTTGNKKLFF	TGTGCCAGTAGTATAGATACCACAGGGAACAAAAAACTGTTTTTT
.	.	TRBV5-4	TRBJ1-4	CASSLGQREKLFF	TGTGCCAGCAGCTTGGGGCAACGTGAAAAACTGTTTTTT
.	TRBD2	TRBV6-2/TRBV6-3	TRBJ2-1	CASSRLSGRPHEQFF	TGTGCCAGCAGTCGCCTTTCCGGGAGGCCCCATGAGCAGTTCTTC
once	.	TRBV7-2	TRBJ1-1	CASRSRTSTEAFF	TGTGCCAGCAGGAGTAGGACATCCACTGAAGCTTTCTTT
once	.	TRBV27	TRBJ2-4	CASKPQSSSGTKQPLNIQYF	TGTGCCAGCAAGCCACAGTCCTCCTCCGGGACGAAACAACCGTTAAACATTCAGTACTTC
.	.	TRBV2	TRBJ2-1	CASSASVAGRQFF	TGTGCCAGCAGTGCAAGCGTTGCTGGAAGGCAGTTCTTC
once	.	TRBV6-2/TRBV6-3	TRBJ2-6	CASSWTSSGANVLTF	TGTGCCAGCAGTTGGACCTCCTCTGGGGCCAACGTCCTGACTTTC
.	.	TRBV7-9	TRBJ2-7	CASGGSHYEQYF	TGTGCCAGCGGGGGGTCCCACTACGAGCAGTACTTC
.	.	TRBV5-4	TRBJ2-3	CASSLRGGWDTQYF	TGTGCCAGCAGCTTGAGAGGGGGGTGGGATACGCAGTATTTT
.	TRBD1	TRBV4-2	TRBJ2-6	CASSPWWEGQGASGANVLTF	TGTGCCAGCAGCCCTTGGTGGGAAGGACAGGGGGCCTCTGGGGCCAACGTCCTGACTTTC
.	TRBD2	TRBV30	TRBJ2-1	CAWSVQRTSGASYNEQFF	TGTGCCTGGAGTGTACAGAGGACTAGCGGGGCCTCCTACAATGAGCAGTTCTTC
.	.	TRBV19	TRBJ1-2	CASSISWAGGHYGYTF	TGTGCCAGTAGTATTAGTTGGGCGGGAGGCCACTATGGCTACACCTTC
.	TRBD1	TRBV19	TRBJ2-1	CASMQGDAYNEQFF	TGTGCCAGTATGCAGGGGGATGCCTACAATGAGCAGTTCTTC
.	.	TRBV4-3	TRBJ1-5	CASSQDRRQPQHF	TGCGCCAGCAGCCAAGATCGGAGGCAGCCCCAGCATTTT
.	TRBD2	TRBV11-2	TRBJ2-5	CASSPTGLTQETQYF	TGTGCCAGCAGCCCAACGGGACTAACACAAGAGACCCAGTACTTC
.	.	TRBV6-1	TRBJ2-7	CASSELMRGQYF	TGTGCCAGCAGTGAACTTATGCGGGGCCAGTACTTC
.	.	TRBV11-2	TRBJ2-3	CASSLISGGNTDVADTQYF	TGTGCCAGCAGCTTAATATCAGGGGGGAATACGGATGTGGCAGATACGCAGTATTTT
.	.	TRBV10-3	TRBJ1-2	CAIRSGGDGYTF	TGTGCCATCAGGTCCGGGGGTGATGGCTACACCTTC
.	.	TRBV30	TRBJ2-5	CAWKDQGWETQYF	TGTGCCTGGAAAGACCAGGGGTGGGAGACCCAGTACTTC
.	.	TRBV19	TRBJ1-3	CASHSIGQLLPTGNTIYF	TGTGCCAGTCACTCTATAGGACAGCTACTGCCCACTGGAAACACCATATATTTT
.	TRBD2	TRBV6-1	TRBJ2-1	CASSEMVAGGYQFF	TGTGCCAGCAGTGAAATGGTAGCGGGGGGGTATCAGTTCTTC
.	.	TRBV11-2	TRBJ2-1	CASSTLWARKNNEQFF	TGTGCCAGCAGCACACTATGGGCAAGGAAGAACAATGAGCAGTTCTTC
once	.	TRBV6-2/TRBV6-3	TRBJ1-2	CASSQGGISGYTF	TGTGCCAGCAGCCAAGGGGGGATTTCTGGCTACACCTTC
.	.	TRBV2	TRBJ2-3	CASSERRGTDTQYF	TGTGCCAGCAGTGAACGGAGGGGAACAGATACGCAGTATTTT
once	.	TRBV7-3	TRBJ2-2	CASSLLGADTGELFF	TGTGCCAGCAGCTTATTAGGGGCGGACACCGGGGAGCTGTTTTTT
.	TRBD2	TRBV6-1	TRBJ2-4	CASSELGDGRGGSSKNIQYF	TGTGCCAGCAGTGAATTGGGCGATGGGAGGGGTGGATCGTCCAAAAACATTCAGTACTTC